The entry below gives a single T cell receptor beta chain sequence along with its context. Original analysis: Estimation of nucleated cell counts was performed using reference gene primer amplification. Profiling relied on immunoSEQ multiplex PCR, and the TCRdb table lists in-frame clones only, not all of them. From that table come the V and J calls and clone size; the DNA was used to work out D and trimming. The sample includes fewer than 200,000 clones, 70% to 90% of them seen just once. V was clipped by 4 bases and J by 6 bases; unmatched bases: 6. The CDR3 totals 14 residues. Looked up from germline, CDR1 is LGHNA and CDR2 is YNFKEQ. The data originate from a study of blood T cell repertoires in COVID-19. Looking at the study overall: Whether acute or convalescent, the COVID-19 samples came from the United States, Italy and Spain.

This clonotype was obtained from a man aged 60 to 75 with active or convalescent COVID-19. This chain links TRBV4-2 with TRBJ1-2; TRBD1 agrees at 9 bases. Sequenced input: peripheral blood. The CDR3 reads CASSLTDRGNGYTF. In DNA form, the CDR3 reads TGTGCCAGCAGCCTTACGGACAGGGGCAATGGCTACACCTTC.